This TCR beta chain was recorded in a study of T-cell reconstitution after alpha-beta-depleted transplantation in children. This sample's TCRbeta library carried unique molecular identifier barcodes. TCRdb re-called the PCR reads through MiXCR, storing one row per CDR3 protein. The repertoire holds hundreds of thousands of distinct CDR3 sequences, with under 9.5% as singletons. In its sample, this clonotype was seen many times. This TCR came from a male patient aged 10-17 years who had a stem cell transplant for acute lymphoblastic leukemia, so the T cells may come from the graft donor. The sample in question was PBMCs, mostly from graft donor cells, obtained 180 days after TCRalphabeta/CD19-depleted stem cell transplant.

This CDR3 is CASSLRGRLGTQWYADTQYF. The CDR3 DNA reads TGTGCCAGCAGCTTAAGGGGTAGGCTCGGGACACAGTGGTATGCAGATACGCAGTATTTT. The chain is built from TRBV7-3 and TRBJ2-3, with D possibly TRBD1 on 6 matching bases. Trimming removed 1 base from V and 4 bases from J, with 27 bases in between. CDR3 length: 20 residues. CDR1 and CDR2 (germline): SGHTA, FQGTGA.